This T cell receptor beta chain was found in a study of T cell responses to AZD1222 COVID-19 vaccine. Measured with immunoSEQ multiplex PCR; TCRdb has only the in-frame clones, and not every one. The table shows approximately 180,000 clones, with 90% occurring only once. The CDR3 has 16 amino acids. V was clipped by 0 bases and J by 2 bases, with 13 bases between them. The V gene's germline CDR1 is SNHLY and CDR2 FYNNEI. The rearrangement joins TRBV2 to TRBJ1-1; D gene ambiguous. This TCR was recovered from an adult in good health. This sample comprised peripheral blood, obtained on day 0 of AZD1222 vaccination. CDR3 sequence (DNA): TGTGCCAGCAGTGAAGCCGCCCTGGGCAGAAACACTGAAGCTTTCTTT. This gives the protein CASSEAALGRNTEAFF.